The entry that follows covers one T cell receptor (beta chain) sequence. The data were produced by immunoSEQ multiplex PCR, yet TCRdb's version contains in-frame clones alone and is incomplete. This repertoire shows tens of thousands of clones, 80% to 90% found once; its top ten account for approximately 6.4%. The entry originates in a study of blood T cell repertoires in COVID-19. Study background: Acute and convalescent COVID-19 samples came from the United States, Italy and Spain. PBMCs, B-cell-depleted T cells, or T cells provided the cDNA or gDNA that made up the material.

CDR3 length equals 13 residues. V lost 4 bases and J 3 bases, leaving 9 bases between the germline ends. CDR1 LGHDT and CDR2 YNNKEL come from the germline V gene (reference sequence). V gene TRBV3-1 (or the pseudogene TRBV3-2) combines with J gene TRBJ1-2; no clear D. This TCR was recovered from a woman aged 50 to 65 with acute or convalescent COVID-19. The specimen sequenced was peripheral blood. CDR3 bases: TGTGCCAGCAGCCTCGTCGAGGACTATGGCTACACCTTC. Its protein product is CASSLVEDYGYTF.